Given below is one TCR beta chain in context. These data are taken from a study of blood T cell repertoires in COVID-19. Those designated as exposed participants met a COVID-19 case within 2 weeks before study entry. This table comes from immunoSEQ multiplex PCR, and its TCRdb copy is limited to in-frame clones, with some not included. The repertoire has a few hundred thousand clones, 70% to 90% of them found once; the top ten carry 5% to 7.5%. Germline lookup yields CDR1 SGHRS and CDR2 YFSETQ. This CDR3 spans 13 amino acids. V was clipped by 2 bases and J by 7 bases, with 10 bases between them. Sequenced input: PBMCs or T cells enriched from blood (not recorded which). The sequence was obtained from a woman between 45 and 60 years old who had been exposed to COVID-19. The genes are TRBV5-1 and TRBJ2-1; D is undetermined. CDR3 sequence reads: CASSFSPENEQFF. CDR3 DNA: TGCGCCAGCAGCTTTAGTCCCGAAAATGAGCAGTTCTTC.